The rows below give T cell receptor beta chains drawn from one sample of a study of vaccination effects on CD4 cells after COVID-19. Profiling relied on immunoSEQ multiplex PCR, and the TCRdb table lists in-frame clones only, not all of them. Of approximately 16,000 clones listed, approximately 68% are singletons. Their target antigens are unknown. The material was CD4+ T cells from PBMCs cultured with HCoV-NL63 spike peptides, obtained after COVID-19 vaccination. Receptors were obtained from a human donor who received a COVID-19 vaccine. Each CDR3 is given with its conserved first and last residue. The size entry is marked missing in some rows and otherwise reads once, few, many or a size class.

j_call clone_size v_call cdr3_length cdr3_aa
TRBJ2-1 NA TRBV5-8 15 CASSLLLAGGHEQFF
TRBJ2-3 NA TRBV28 17 CASSPPGLAGTTDTQYF
TRBJ1-1 NA TRBV12-3/TRBV12-4 13 CASSRDRNTEAFF
TRBJ1-1 NA TRBV15 16 CATRYWGRVVETEAFF
TRBJ2-7 NA TRBV10-3 15 CAISESTGAGYEQYF
TRBJ2-1 once TRBV2 15 CASSLRGANYNEQFF
TRBJ2-7 NA TRBV27 16 CASRAAAVGQTYEQYF
TRBJ1-4 few TRBV3-1/TRBV3-2 15 CASSLGTGRSEKLFF
TRBJ2-3 NA TRBV4-3 14 CASSPSGVTDTQYF
TRBJ2-7 NA TRBV7-9 14 CASSSTGRSYEQYF
TRBJ1-5 NA TRBV10-3 15 CAISDPRLGNQPQHF
TRBJ2-1 NA TRBV6-1 16 CASSEVGGSSYNEQFF
TRBJ1-1 NA TRBV5-4 16 CASSYLQGLGGTEAFF
TRBJ1-1 NA TRBV12-3/TRBV12-4 13 CASSYRGGTEAFF
TRBJ2-5 once TRBV30 12 CAWSLGGETQYF
TRBJ2-1 NA TRBV10-3 17 CAIGQGRVESSYNEQFF
TRBJ2-5 NA TRBV29-1 14 CSVRAGGSLRAQYF
TRBJ2-7 NA TRBV2 12 CASGQVSYEQYF
TRBJ2-5 NA TRBV18 13 CASSRSREETQYF
TRBJ1-1 NA TRBV28 14 CASSYSGLNTEAFF
TRBJ1-2 NA TRBV7-9 13 CASSITGLDGYTF
TRBJ1-3 NA TRBV28 17 CASSLSVGANSGNTIYF
TRBJ2-1 NA TRBV6-5 15 CASRLGGSSYNEQFF
TRBJ1-5 medium-sized TRBV5-1 15 CASSLVPGGNQPQHF
TRBJ1-5 NA TRBV6-1 18 CASSGQFSGSHSNQPQHF
TRBJ1-5 NA TRBV24-1 13 CATSGVGNQPQHF
TRBJ1-6 few TRBV20-1 13 CSANEDRGSPLHF
TRBJ2-2 NA TRBV3-1/TRBV3-2 14 CASSQDSLLGELFF
TRBJ1-2 NA TRBV3-1/TRBV3-2 14 CASSQDSGGRGYTF
TRBJ2-2 once TRBV2 16 CASSYAGTENTGELFF
TRBJ1-1 NA TRBV28 14 CASSTGGLNTEAFF
TRBJ2-5 NA TRBV27 13 CASSPRDKETQYF
TRBJ2-7 NA TRBV7-2 12 CASSYGGSEQYF
TRBJ2-7 few TRBV15 15 CATSTVALTTAEQYF
TRBJ1-2 NA TRBV7-8 14 CASSSRTDHNGYTF
TRBJ2-1 NA TRBV7-9 15 CASSPDRGSYNEQFF
TRBJ1-5 NA TRBV2 14 CASSKGADNQPQHF
TRBJ1-6 NA TRBV28 16 CASSEPRTVTNSPLHF
TRBJ1-2 NA TRBV2 13 CASTWGGSSGYTF
TRBJ2-5 once TRBV7-9 13 CASSPRRGTRAYF
TRBJ2-5 NA TRBV30 13 CAWSVRTRETQYF
TRBJ1-6 few TRBV7-8 11 CASSERGNLHF
TRBJ1-1 NA TRBV2 13 CAGRTVVNTEAFF
TRBJ2-3 NA TRBV2 15 CASSTDRGHTDTQYF
TRBJ1-5 few TRBV27 15 CASSSYWYSNQPQHF
TRBJ2-1 NA TRBV12-3/TRBV12-4 13 CASSPRAQGEQFF
TRBJ1-6 few TRBV27 15 CASSPDRGHNSPLHF
TRBJ2-7 few TRBV6-5 14 CASSGTGEVGEQYF
TRBJ2-7 once TRBV7-3 14 CASSPPGQGGEQYF
TRBJ2-1 NA TRBV16 15 CASSPLRVPGHEQFF
TRBJ1-2 NA TRBV3-1/TRBV3-2 14 CASSQVGEGGGYTF
TRBJ1-4 NA TRBV6-5 12 CATRDRGVQLFF
TRBJ1-6 NA TRBV3-1/TRBV3-2 13 CASSKVDNSPLHF
TRBJ2-5 NA TRBV3-1/TRBV3-2 14 CASSQAGRAKTQYF